The T cell receptor beta chain described here comes from a study of metastatic and nonmetastatic thyroid tumors. The V gene's germline CDR1 is SNHLY and CDR2 FYNNEI. Trimming removed 6 bases from V and 2 bases from J, with 9 bases in between. The CDR3 runs to 13 residues. This clone was seen a few times. TCRdb reassembled clones from the PCR reads with MiXCR. The table has about 31,000 clones, about 20% seen once. Each patient came to thyroid surgery without any prior treatment (of any kind). This chain connects TRBV2 to TRBJ2-3; D is unclear. This clonotype was sampled from a female donor with papillary thyroid cancer or a benign thyroid nodule (not recorded which). Some clones in this sample may be carry-over from other donors' samples. The sequencing sample was made of blood. The CDR3 protein is CASSETTTDTQYF. The DNA for the CDR3 is TGTGCCAGCAGCGAAACTACCACAGATACGCAGTATTTT.